This passage covers 30 T cell receptor beta chains from one sample sequenced in a study of T cell repertoires and HLA-DP antigens. This table comes from immunoSEQ multiplex PCR, and its TCRdb copy is limited to in-frame clones, with some not included. The repertoire includes around 100,000 clones, 80% to 95% of them detected once, and under 0.35% sits in the top ten. These receptors' antigens are unknown. Sequencing was carried out using CD4+ T cells from PBMCs. These receptors were obtained from a young woman in good health and CMV-seronegative.

The CDR3, as DNA: TGTGCCAGCAGTTACTGGATTAACACTGAAGCTTTCTTT. Its protein is CASSYWINTEAFF. The genes are TRBV6-5 and TRBJ1-1; D is undetermined. The CDR3 runs to 13 residues. Germline loops: CDR1 MNHEY, CDR2 SVGAGI. V lost 1 base and J lost 2, with 5 bases in between.

The J gene is TRBJ2-7, the V gene TRBV28, with D maybe TRBD2 (6 bases). Germline CDR1 reads MDHEN; CDR2 reads SYDVKM. V lost 6 bases and J lost 0, with 9 bases in between. The CDR3 totals 13 residues. CDR3 coding DNA: TGTGCCAGCAGGCGGGGCCTCTCCTACGAGCAGTACTTC. Translating it yields CASRRGLSYEQYF.

The rearrangement links TRBV6-1 to TRBJ2-7; no clear D. The CDR3 spans 11 residues. CDR1 is MNHNS, CDR2 SASEGT, per germline. V lost 6 bases to trimming and J lost 2 bases, with 5 bases between them. CDR3 protein: CASSLTYEQYF. CDR3 DNA sequence: TGTGCCAGCAGCCTTACCTACGAGCAGTACTTC.

The chain recombines TRBV5-8 with TRBJ1-2; D gene uncertain. The germline V gene has CDR1 SGHTS and CDR2 YDEGEE. The CDR3 has 13 residues. V was shortened by 3 bases and J by 2 bases, with 8 bases between the two germline ends. This chain's CDR3 is CASSSGGNYGYTF. The CDR3 region has the DNA TGTGCCAGCAGCTCCGGCGGAAACTATGGCTACACCTTC.

The chain carries TRBV6-5 and TRBJ1-1, with 7 bases that match TRBD1. CDR1 is MNHEY, CDR2 SVGAGI, per germline. CDR3 length: 14 amino acids. V dropped 2 bases and J dropped 2; count of bases not matched to a gene: 2. The CDR3, as DNA: TGTGCCAGCAGTTACAGGGACAGAAACACTGAAGCTTTCTTT. Protein: CASSYRDRNTEAFF.

The chain combines TRBV15 with TRBJ1-1; 8 positions agree with TRBD1. The CDR3 is made up of 18 amino acids. With 0 bases clipped from V and 3 bases from J, the junction kept 12 bases outside the gene matches. The germline CDR1 and CDR2 sequences are LNHNV and YYDKDF (reference sequence). The CDR3 DNA is TGTGCCACCAGCAGAGATCTTCCCGGACAGGGCAGGTACACTGAAGCTTTCTTT. It specifies CATSRDLPGQGRYTEAFF.

The V gene is TRBV28, the J gene TRBJ2-4, with no clear D. The CDR3 runs 15 residues. Trimming took 3 bases from V and 0 from J, leaving 9 bases between them. CDR1 is MDHEN and CDR2 is SYDVKM in the germline V gene. The CDR3 bases are TGTGCCAGCAGTTTCCTGGGATTAGCCAAAAACATTCAGTACTTC. Amino acids: CASSFLGLAKNIQYF.

The chain joins TRBV18 to TRBJ2-1; the D is unclear. This CDR3 spans 12 amino acids. Per the germline V gene, CDR1 is KGHSH and CDR2 is LQKENI. The ends were cut back, 5 bases at V and 8 bases at J, with 10 bases in the middle. CDR3 in amino acids: CASSSGLHEQFF. Written as DNA, the CDR3 is TGTGCCAGCTCAAGTGGTCTGCATGAGCAGTTCTTC.

This clone was observed a handful of times. The rearrangement links TRBV6-5 to TRBJ1-1; D may be TRBD1 (6 bases). Germline CDR1 reads MNHEY; CDR2 reads SVGAGI. The CDR3 is made up of 14 amino acids. V lost 4 bases to trimming and J lost 11 bases, with 20 bases between them. For the CDR3, the DNA is TGTGCCAGCAGTTTCAGGGGCACCGGCCAGGAGGCTTTCTTT. It is translated as CASSFRGTGQEAFF.

The chain carries TRBV7-6 and TRBJ2-1; TRBD2 agrees at 11 bases. The germline CDR1 and CDR2 sequences are SGHVS and FNYEAQ. V trimming: 5 bases; J trimming: 4 bases; junction bases outside the gene matches: 4. CDR3 length: 15 residues. The CDR3 coding sequence is TGTGCCAGCAGCCCGGGACTAGCGGTATACAATGAGCAGTTCTTC. This encodes CASSPGLAVYNEQFF.

This clone was seen once. J is TRBJ2-7 and V is TRBV5-1; D is unclear. The CDR3 runs 13 residues. Deletions cut 0 bases from V and 3 bases from J, with 7 bases between. Germline V lookup: CDR1 SGHRS, CDR2 YFSETQ. This chain's CDR3 is CASSLDRYYEQYF. In DNA form, the CDR3 reads TGCGCCAGCAGCTTGGACAGATACTACGAGCAGTACTTC.

This chain uses TRBV6-5 with TRBJ1-5, with D unresolved. The CDR3 contains 14 residues. With 4 bases removed from V and 5 bases from J, the gap between germline ends came to 12 bases. The V gene's germline CDR1 is MNHEY and CDR2 SVGAGI. The CDR3 spells CASSSEPWYQPQHF. CDR3 DNA: TGTGCCAGCAGTTCGGAGCCGTGGTATCAGCCCCAGCATTTT.

The chain has TRBV7-9 and TRBJ2-5; D is unresolved. The CDR3 is 16 residues long. Looked up from germline, CDR1 is SEHNR and CDR2 is FQNEAQ (reference sequence). V dropped 0 bases and J dropped 2 bases, with 13 bases sitting between them. This CDR3 is CASSLARGGNQETQYF. DNA of the CDR3: TGTGCCAGCAGCTTAGCGCGTGGCGGAAATCAAGAGACCCAGTACTTC. Drawing the rest from reference TRBV7-9 and TRBJ2-5, the complete variable domain is DTGVSQNPRHKITKRGQNVTFRCDPISEHNRLYWYRQTLGQGPEFLTYFQNEAQLEKSRLLSDRFSAERPKGSFSTLEIQRTEQGDSAMYLCASSLARGGNQETQYFGPGTRLLVL.

This clone was recorded once. The chain combines TRBV5-4 with TRBJ1-1; D remains ambiguous. CDR3 size: 15 residues. V lost 4 bases, J lost 2 bases, and 15 bases lay in between. Germline V gene data show CDR1 as SGHNT and CDR2 as YYREEE (reference sequence). The CDR3 here is CASSASGRLNTEAFF. The CDR3 coding sequence is TGTGCCAGCAGCGCCTCCGGACGCCTTAACACTGAAGCTTTCTTT.

This clone was seen more than once but under ten times. The gene calls are TRBV29-1 and TRBJ2-1; 12 nucleotides line up with TRBD2. Unmatched junction bases numbered 6, after V lost 8 bases and J lost 4 bases. The germline CDR1 and CDR2 sequences are SQVTM and ANQGSEA. The CDR3 extends over 14 amino acids. CDR3 nucleotide sequence: TGCAGCTTGAGGACTAGCGGGATTTACAATGAGCAGTTCTTC. Translation gives CSLRTSGIYNEQFF.

The chain joins TRBV19 to TRBJ2-3, with 8 bases matching TRBD1. V lost 2 bases, J lost 0 bases, and 4 bases stayed unmatched. Germline CDR1 LNHDA, CDR2 SQIVND (reference sequence). This CDR3 comprises 16 residues. The chain's CDR3 is CASSIRDRISTDTQYF. The DNA of the CDR3 is TGTGCCAGTAGTATAAGGGACAGGATAAGCACAGATACGCAGTATTTT. Supplemented by reference TRBV19 and TRBJ2-3, the full variable domain reads DGGITQSPKYLFRKEGQNVTLSCEQNLNHDAMYWYRQDPGQGLRLIYYSQIVNDFQKGDIAEGYSVSREKKESFPLTVTSAQKNPTAFYLCASSIRDRISTDTQYFGPGTRLTVL.

The J gene is TRBJ2-5, the V gene TRBV15; possibly TRBD1 for D (5 bases). The J call may be wrong; the DNA end is better matched by TRBJ2-7. Germline V gene sequence: CDR1 LNHNV, CDR2 YYDKDF (reference sequence). The CDR3 totals 13 residues. Here the CDR3 DNA reads TGTGCCACCAGCCAACAGGTGAGCTACGAGCAGTACTTC. Translating gives CATSQQVSYEQYF.

J is TRBJ2-2 and V is TRBV7-2; maybe TRBD2 (5 bases). The CDR3 totals 17 residues. The germline gives CDR1 SGHTA, CDR2 FQGNSA. The germline V and J ends were trimmed by 0 bases and 6 bases, with 17 bases remaining between them. In nucleotides, the CDR3 is TGTGCCAGCAGCTTAGCCGTCTGGAGGTTGAAGGCCGGGGAGCTGTTTTTT. It translates to CASSLAVWRLKAGELFF.

CDR3 region: CASRKTGTSAHEQFF. The CDR3 coding sequence is TGCGCCAGCAGAAAGACCGGGACTAGCGCCCATGAGCAGTTCTTC. The rearrangement links TRBV5-1 to TRBJ2-1; 10 bases line up with TRBD2. The junction had 10 bases not matched to a gene; V was cut back by 5 bases and J by 8 bases. Germline V lookup: CDR1 SGHRS, CDR2 YFSETQ. The CDR3 is made up of 15 amino acids.

The V and J genes are TRBV28 and TRBJ2-7, with 9 bases lining up with TRBD2. J lost 7 bases, V lost 5 bases, and 12 bases had no gene match. Germline CDR1 and CDR2: MDHEN and SYDVKM. This CDR3 is 15 amino acids long. For the CDR3, the DNA is TGTGCCAGCAGTGCGACGCTAGCGGGGCTCGGGGAGCAGTACTTC. This sequence encodes CASSATLAGLGEQYF.

The chain joins TRBV5-1 to TRBJ1-1; D is perhaps TRBD1 (5 bases). Per the germline V gene, CDR1 is SGHRS and CDR2 is YFSETQ. The V end was cut by 6 bases, the J end by 3 bases, with 12 bases between. This CDR3 comprises 13 residues. CDR3 protein: CASTRQGDTEAFF. CDR3 coding DNA: TGCGCCAGCACCCGCCAGGGAGACACTGAAGCTTTCTTT.

The chain combines TRBV7-2 with TRBJ2-3, with TRBD2 as a possible D gene (5 bases). V was clipped by 3 bases and J by 8 bases, with 15 bases between them. The germline gives CDR1 SGHTA, CDR2 FQGNSA. The CDR3 extends over 14 amino acids. CDR3 bases: TGTGCCAGCAGCTTGCCGGGGTCGCCCTTTACGCAGTATTTT. Translated, it gives CASSLPGSPFTQYF.

In DNA, the CDR3 is TGTGCCAGTAGTCCACAGGGGGCAGGCGAGCAGTACTTC. It encodes CASSPQGAGEQYF. This chain joins TRBV19 and TRBJ2-7, with 9 bases identical to TRBD1. The CDR3 totals 13 residues. CDR1 is LNHDA, CDR2 SQIVND, per germline (reference sequence). V shed 5 bases and J 6 bases; nucleotides not matched to a gene: 5.

This clone is a singleton in its sample. V and J are TRBV4-3 and TRBJ2-5; 11 nucleotides align to TRBD2. Germline CDR1 reads LGHNA; CDR2 reads YSLEER. V lost 3 bases and J lost 1; bases outside the gene matches: 7. The CDR3 covers 17 residues. This CDR3 reads CASSQGGLAGGQETQYF. The CDR3 region has the DNA TGCGCCAGCAGCCAGGGGGGTCTAGCGGGGGGCCAAGAGACCCAGTACTTC.

The CDR3 DNA follows: TGCGCCAGCAGCTTGGGGGACTATCAATTAGATACGCAGTATTTT. It is translated as CASSLGDYQLDTQYF. The genes are TRBV5-1 and TRBJ2-3, with 7 bases aligning to TRBD2. With 0 bases clipped from V and 5 bases from J, the junction kept 6 bases outside the gene matches. This CDR3 is 15 amino acids long. CDR1 is SGHRS, CDR2 YFSETQ, per germline.

The J gene is TRBJ1-1, the V gene TRBV18; weak D call: TRBD1 (5 bases). V was pared by 11 bases and J by 3 bases, with 16 bases between. CDR1 KGHSH and CDR2 LQKENI come from the germline V gene. This CDR3 has 13 residues. The CDR3 region has the DNA TGTGCCGGGATCAGGGCAAAGGACACTGAAGCTTTCTTT. It yields the protein CAGIRAKDTEAFF.

V gene TRBV28 combines with J gene TRBJ1-2; D might be TRBD1 (6 bases). CDR3 size: 12 residues. V was shortened by 4 bases and J by 14 bases, with 17 bases between the two germline ends. In germline, CDR1 is MDHEN, CDR2 SYDVKM. The CDR3 bases are TGTGCCAGCAGTTATCCTCAGGGGCCTAGTACCTTC. This encodes CASSYPQGPSTF.

This clone appeared a single time. The chain employs TRBV18 and TRBJ1-5; D not resolved. Germline CDR1 and CDR2: KGHSH and LQKENI. Trimming took off 2 bases at V and 0 bases at J, with 11 bases between the two ends. This CDR3 has 16 amino acids. The CDR3 DNA sequence: TGTGCCAGCTCACCATTGCCAGGAACTAGCAATCAGCCCCAGCATTTT. Translation gives CASSPLPGTSNQPQHF.

A few counts support this clone. J is TRBJ1-2 and V is TRBV7-2; the D is unclear. This CDR3 has 15 residues. The V end was cut by 0 bases, the J end by 6 bases, with 14 bases between. The germline gives CDR1 SGHTA, CDR2 FQGNSA. CDR3 nucleotide sequence: TGTGCCAGCAGCTTAGCCACAGCATGGATAGATGGCTACACCTTC. Residues: CASSLATAWIDGYTF.

This clone appeared once. The rearrangement joins TRBV19 to TRBJ1-1; 11 nucleotides align to TRBD1. CDR3 length: 12 residues. Germline V gene data show CDR1 as LNHDA and CDR2 as SQIVND (reference sequence). Unmatched junction bases numbered 3, after V lost 4 bases and J lost 11 bases. This CDR3 is CASSKDRGHAFF. The CDR3 coding sequence is TGTGCCAGTAGTAAGGACAGGGGGCACGCTTTCTTT.